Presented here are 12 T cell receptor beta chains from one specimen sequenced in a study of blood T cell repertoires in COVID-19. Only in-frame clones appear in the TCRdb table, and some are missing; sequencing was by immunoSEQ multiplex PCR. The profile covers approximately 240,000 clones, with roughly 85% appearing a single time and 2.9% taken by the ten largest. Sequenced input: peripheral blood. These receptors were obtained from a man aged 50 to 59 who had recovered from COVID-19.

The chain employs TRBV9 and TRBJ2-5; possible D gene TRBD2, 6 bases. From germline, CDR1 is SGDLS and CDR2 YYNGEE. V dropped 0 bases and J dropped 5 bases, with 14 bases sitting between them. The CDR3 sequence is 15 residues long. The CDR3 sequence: CASSVASGTLETQYF. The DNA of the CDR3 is TGTGCCAGCAGCGTAGCTTCCGGGACTCTGGAGACCCAGTACTTC.

For the CDR3, the DNA is TGTGCCAGCAGCCAACTGGGCCCGGGGGAGACCCAGTACTTC. Encoded protein: CASSQLGPGETQYF. The chain is built from TRBV3-1 (or the pseudogene TRBV3-2) and TRBJ2-5; a possible D gene is TRBD2 (5 bases). V dropped 2 bases and J dropped 5 bases, with 12 bases sitting between them. Germline CDR1 is LGHDT and CDR2 is YNNKEL (reference sequence). The CDR3 consists of 14 residues.

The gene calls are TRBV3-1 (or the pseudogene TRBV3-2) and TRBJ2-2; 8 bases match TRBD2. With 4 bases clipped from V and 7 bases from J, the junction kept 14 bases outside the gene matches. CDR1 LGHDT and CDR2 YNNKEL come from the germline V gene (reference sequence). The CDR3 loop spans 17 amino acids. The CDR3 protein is CASSLAGSGRGGGELFF. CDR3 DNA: TGTGCCAGCAGCCTCGCGGGGAGCGGGAGAGGTGGCGGGGAGCTGTTTTTT.

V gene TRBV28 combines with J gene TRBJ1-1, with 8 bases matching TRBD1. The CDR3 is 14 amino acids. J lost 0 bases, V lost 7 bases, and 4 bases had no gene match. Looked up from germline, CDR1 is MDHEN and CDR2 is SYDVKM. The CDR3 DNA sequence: TGTGCCAGCATTACGGGACAGGTGAACACTGAAGCTTTCTTT. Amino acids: CASITGQVNTEAFF.

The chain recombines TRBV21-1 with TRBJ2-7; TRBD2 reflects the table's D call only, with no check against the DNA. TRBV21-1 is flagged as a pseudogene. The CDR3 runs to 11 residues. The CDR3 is CASSKVELTRF. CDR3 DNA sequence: TGTGCCAGCAGCAAAGTTGAACTGACTCGCTTC.

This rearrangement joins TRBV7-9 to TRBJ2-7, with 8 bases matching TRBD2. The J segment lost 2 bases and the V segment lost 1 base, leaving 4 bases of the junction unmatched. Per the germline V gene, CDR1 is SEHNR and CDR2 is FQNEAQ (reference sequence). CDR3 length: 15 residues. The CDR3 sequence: CASSLGLASTYEQYF. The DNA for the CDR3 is TGTGCCAGCAGCTTAGGACTAGCGAGTACCTACGAGCAGTACTTC. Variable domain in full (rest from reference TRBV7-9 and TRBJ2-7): DTGVSQNPRHKITKRGQNVTFRCDPISEHNRLYWYRQTLGQGPEFLTYFQNEAQLEKSRLLSDRFSAERPKGSFSTLEIQRTEQGDSAMYLCASSLGLASTYEQYFGPGTRLTVT.

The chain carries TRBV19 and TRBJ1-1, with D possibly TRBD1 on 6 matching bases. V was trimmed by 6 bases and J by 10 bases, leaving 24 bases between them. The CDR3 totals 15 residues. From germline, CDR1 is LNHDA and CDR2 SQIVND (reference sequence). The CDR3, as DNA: TGTGCCAGTAGGATGAACAGGGTTAAGGCCGCGCGAGCTTTCTTT. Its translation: CASRMNRVKAARAFF.

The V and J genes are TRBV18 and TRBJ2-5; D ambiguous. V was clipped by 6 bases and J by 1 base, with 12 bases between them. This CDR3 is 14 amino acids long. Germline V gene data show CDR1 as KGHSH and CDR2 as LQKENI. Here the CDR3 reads CASSFTGVQETQYF. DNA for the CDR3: TGTGCCAGCTCCTTTACCGGAGTCCAAGAGACCCAGTACTTC. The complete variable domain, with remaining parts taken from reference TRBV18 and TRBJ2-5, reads NAGVMQNPRHLVRRRGQEARLRCSPMKGHSHVYWYRQLPEEGLKFMVYLQKENIIDESGMPKERFSAEFPKEGPSILRIQQVVRGDSAAYFCASSFTGVQETQYFGPGTRLLVL.

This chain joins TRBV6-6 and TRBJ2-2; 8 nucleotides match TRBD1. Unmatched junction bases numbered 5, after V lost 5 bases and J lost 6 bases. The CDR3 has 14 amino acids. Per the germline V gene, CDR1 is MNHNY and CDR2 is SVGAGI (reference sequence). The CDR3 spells CASSLPTGAGELFF. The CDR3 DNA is TGTGCCAGCAGTCTACCGACAGGGGCCGGGGAGCTGTTTTTT.

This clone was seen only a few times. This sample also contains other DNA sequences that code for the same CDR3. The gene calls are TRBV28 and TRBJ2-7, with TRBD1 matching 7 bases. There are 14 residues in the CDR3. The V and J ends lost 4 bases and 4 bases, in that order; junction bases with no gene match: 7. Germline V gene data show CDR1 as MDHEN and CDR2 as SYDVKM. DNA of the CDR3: TGTGCCAGCAGTTCCCCGGGACAGAGTTACGAGCAGTACTTC. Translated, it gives CASSSPGQSYEQYF.

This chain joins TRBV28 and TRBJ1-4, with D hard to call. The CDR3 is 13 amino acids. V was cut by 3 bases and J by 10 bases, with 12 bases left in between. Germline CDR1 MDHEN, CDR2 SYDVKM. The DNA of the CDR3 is TGTGCCAGCAGTTTTATTTACAGTGGAAAACTGTTTTTT. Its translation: CASSFIYSGKLFF.

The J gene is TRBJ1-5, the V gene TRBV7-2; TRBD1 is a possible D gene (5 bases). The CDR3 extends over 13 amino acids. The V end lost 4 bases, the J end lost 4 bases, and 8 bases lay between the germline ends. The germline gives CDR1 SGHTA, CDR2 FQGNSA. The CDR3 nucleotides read TGTGCCAGCAGCTCCAACAGGAATCAGCCCCAGCATTTT. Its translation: CASSSNRNQPQHF.